The 24 T cell receptor beta chains below come from one sample, sequenced in a study of graft-versus-host responses after intestinal transplantation. Assay used: immunoSEQ multiplex PCR; TCRdb lists only in-frame clones, some missing. The table has over 100,000 clones, roughly 95% seen once. No antigen has been identified for these receptors. Source: unstimulated CD8+ T cells sorted from spleen or lymph node cells, taken before intestinal transplant. The receptors were sampled from a human donor who received an intestinal transplant.

This chain joins TRBV4-3 and TRBJ2-3; 8 bases fit TRBD2. This CDR3 contains 16 residues. V trimming: 5 bases; J trimming: 2 bases; junction bases outside the gene matches: 9. Germline CDR1 is LGHNA and CDR2 is YSLEER. DNA of the CDR3: TGCGCCAGCAGCGAAACCCCGGGACTAGTCACAGATACGCAGTATTTT. Encoded protein: CASSETPGLVTDTQYF.

V and J are TRBV28 and TRBJ2-7, with D unresolved. The CDR3 contains 13 residues. Germline CDR1 reads MDHEN; CDR2 reads SYDVKM. Trimming stripped 6 bases from V and 2 bases from J, with 11 bases between. The DNA of the CDR3 is TGTGCCAGCAGCCTCGCTGCCCCCTACGAGCAGTACTTC. As protein: CASSLAAPYEQYF.

This clone came up once. V gene TRBV7-2 combines with J gene TRBJ2-7, with 10 bases identical to TRBD1. Germline V gene lookup returns CDR1 SGHTA and CDR2 FQGNSA. This CDR3 has 15 residues. The junction had 10 bases not matched to a gene; V was cut back by 5 bases and J by 6 bases. Written as DNA, the CDR3 is TGTGCCAGCAGCCAACCGGGACAGGGGATCCGCGAGCAGTACTTC. Translating it yields CASSQPGQGIREQYF.

The chain links TRBV27 to TRBJ1-5; maybe TRBD1 (5 bases). The V gene lost 6 bases and the J gene lost 1 base, with 7 bases spanning the gap. The CDR3 totals 13 residues. Germline assignment: CDR1 MNHEY and CDR2 SMNVEV (reference sequence). The CDR3: CASRGRSNQPQHF. Here the CDR3 DNA reads TGTGCCAGCAGGGGACGGAGCAATCAGCCCCAGCATTTT.

V gene TRBV7-6 combines with J gene TRBJ2-2; TRBD1 is a possible D gene (5 bases). V shed 9 bases and J shed 5 bases, with 16 bases lying between them. The V gene's germline CDR1 is SGHVS and CDR2 FNYEAQ. CDR3 length: 14 amino acids. In DNA form, the CDR3 reads TGTGCCAGTACAAGGGGCAGGTCTACCGGGGAGCTGTTTTTT. Residues: CASTRGRSTGELFF.

The chain employs TRBV28 and TRBJ1-3, with TRBD1 identical over 7 bases. With 5 bases clipped from V and 6 bases from J, the junction kept 4 bases outside the gene matches. The CDR3 length is 13 residues. Germline V gives CDR1 MDHEN, CDR2 SYDVKM. CDR3 bases: TGTGCCAGCAGTGACAGGGTTTCAAACACCATATATTTT. It specifies CASSDRVSNTIYF.

This sequence joins TRBV28 and TRBJ1-1; D uncertain. Germline loops: CDR1 MDHEN, CDR2 SYDVKM. This CDR3 spans 14 amino acids. V was trimmed by 2 bases and J by 1 base, leaving 8 bases between them. CDR3 sequence reads: CASSLALGNTEAFF. DNA of the CDR3: TGTGCCAGCAGTTTAGCCCTGGGGAACACTGAAGCTTTCTTT.

The chain employs TRBV19 and TRBJ2-5; possible D gene TRBD1, 6 bases. Looked up from germline, CDR1 is LNHDA and CDR2 is SQIVND (reference sequence). Trimming took 6 bases from V and 5 from J, leaving 16 bases between them. There are 14 residues in the CDR3. The CDR3 bases are TGTGCCAGTAGCAGGGGACCGGGGAGTGAGACCCAGTACTTC. This codes for CASSRGPGSETQYF.

The CDR3 region is CASSHGTGRGNEQFF. The CDR3 nucleotides are TGTGCCAGCAGCCACGGGACAGGGAGGGGGAATGAGCAGTTCTTC. V gene TRBV7-8 combines with J gene TRBJ2-1, with 9 bases that match TRBD1. CDR1 and CDR2 (germline): SGHVS, FQNEAQ. The J segment lost 7 bases and the V segment lost 5 bases, leaving 9 bases of the junction unmatched. The CDR3 is made up of 15 amino acids.

V is TRBV6-1 and J is TRBJ2-4, with D possibly being TRBD2 (5 bases). The ends were cut back, 1 base at V and 0 bases at J, with 13 bases in the middle. CDR1 MNHNS and CDR2 SASEGT come from the germline V gene. This CDR3 is built from 17 residues. In nucleotides, the CDR3 is TGTGCCAGCAGTGAAGTGCGGGCAGCCTTAGCCAAAAACATTCAGTACTTC. Translation gives CASSEVRAALAKNIQYF.

V usage is TRBV28 and J usage is TRBJ2-7; D tentatively reads TRBD1 or TRBD2 (5 bases each). The length of the CDR3 is 17 residues. V was pared by 5 bases and J by 3 bases, with 23 bases between. Germline CDR1 MDHEN, CDR2 SYDVKM. The CDR3 DNA reads as TGTGCCAGCAGTCCTCCCGGGTCGGGACCGCAAATCTACGAGCAGTACTTC. Encoded protein: CASSPPGSGPQIYEQYF. Looking up the rest from reference TRBV28 and TRBJ2-7 gives the full variable domain: DVKVTQSSRYLVKRTGEKVFLECVQDMDHENMFWYRQDPGLGLRLIYFSYDVKMKEKGDIPEGYSVSREKKERFSLILESASTNQTSMYLCASSPPGSGPQIYEQYFGPGTRLTVT.

Here the CDR3 reads CASSLEATGELFF. Here the CDR3 DNA reads TGTGCCAGCAGCTTAGAAGCTACCGGGGAGCTGTTTTTT. The V and J genes are TRBV11-2 and TRBJ2-2, with D hard to call. The CDR3 sequence is 13 residues long. Germline V lookup: CDR1 SGHAT, CDR2 FQNNGV. V lost 0 bases to trimming and J lost 5 bases, with 4 bases between them.

The chain employs TRBV28 and TRBJ2-3; D not resolved. The V end lost 2 bases, the J end lost 4 bases, and 10 bases lay between the germline ends. CDR1 is MDHEN and CDR2 is SYDVKM in the germline V gene. CDR3 length equals 14 residues. The DNA for the CDR3 is TGTGCCAGCAGTTTAGCGTCAAGCGCAGATACGCAGTATTTT. Translating gives CASSLASSADTQYF.

V and J are TRBV7-3 and TRBJ2-1, with 14 bases fitting TRBD2. V was clipped by 11 bases and J by 0 bases; unmatched bases: 6. The CDR3 length is 16 residues. Germline values: CDR1 SGHTA, CDR2 FQGTGA. The CDR3 loop reads CAAGLAGGSSYNEQFF. CDR3 bases: TGTGCCGCAGGACTAGCGGGAGGTTCCTCCTACAATGAGCAGTTCTTC.

The rearrangement uses TRBV28 and TRBJ2-5; perhaps TRBD2 as D (5 bases). Germline V CDR1 and CDR2: MDHEN, SYDVKM. V was clipped by 6 bases and J by 1 base, with 15 bases between them. This CDR3 has 15 residues. Here the CDR3 DNA reads TGTGCCAGCAGGAAAGAAGGACTTCGCCAAGAGACCCAGTACTTC. This gives the protein CASRKEGLRQETQYF.

The genes are TRBV6-5 and TRBJ1-1, with D unresolved. The V gene's germline CDR1 is MNHEY and CDR2 SVGAGI. CDR3 size: 13 residues. The V and J ends lost 3 bases and 11 bases respectively, with 16 bases between them. CDR3 region: CASSYKEGQRAFF. DNA for the CDR3: TGTGCCAGCAGTTATAAGGAAGGTCAGCGTGCTTTCTTT.

This chain joins TRBV9 and TRBJ2-7, with 7 bases that match TRBD1. The junction had 4 bases not matched to a gene; V was cut back by 0 bases and J by 4 bases. Germline V gene sequence: CDR1 SGDLS, CDR2 YYNGEE. The CDR3 totals 14 residues. The CDR3 DNA reads TGTGCCAGCAGCGTAGGGACAGGAGTATACGAGCAGTACTTC. Translated, it gives CASSVGTGVYEQYF.

This clone has just one count. This chain uses TRBV9 with TRBJ2-4; 10 bases align to TRBD2. CDR3 size: 15 residues. J was trimmed by 6 bases and V by 5 bases; bases with no gene match: 8. Germline V gene sequence: CDR1 SGDLS, CDR2 YYNGEE. CDR3 in DNA: TGTGCCAGCAGTTCCCATAGCGGGAGGCTAAACATTCAGTACTTC. Its protein is CASSSHSGRLNIQYF.

The V gene is TRBV5-1, the J gene TRBJ1-1; perhaps TRBD1 as D (6 bases). Trimming pared 0 bases from V and 3 bases from J, leaving 12 bases between. CDR3 length: 15 amino acids. The germline V gene has CDR1 SGHRS and CDR2 YFSETQ. CDR3 sequence: CASSLVGGADTEAFF. The CDR3 bases are TGCGCCAGCAGCTTGGTTGGGGGGGCGGACACTGAAGCTTTCTTT.

This chain joins TRBV28 and TRBJ1-1; TRBD1 is a possible D gene (5 bases). Germline V CDR1 and CDR2: MDHEN, SYDVKM. V lost 2 bases, J lost 2 bases, and 15 bases lay in between. The CDR3 runs to 16 residues. Here the CDR3 DNA reads TGTGCCAGCAGTTTAGTGGGGTCGGGGCTAAACACTGAAGCTTTCTTT. Translation gives CASSLVGSGLNTEAFF.

The gene calls are TRBV7-9 and TRBJ2-6; TRBD2 is a possible D gene (5 bases). The V end was cut by 2 bases, the J end by 0 bases, with 8 bases between. Germline CDR1 is SEHNR and CDR2 is FQNEAQ (reference sequence). The CDR3 is made up of 16 amino acids. CDR3 sequence: CASSLLGSSGANVLTF. Here the CDR3 DNA reads TGTGCCAGCAGCTTACTGGGGAGCTCTGGGGCCAACGTCCTGACTTTC. Full variable domain (outside the CDR3, taken from reference TRBV7-9 and TRBJ2-6): DTGVSQNPRHKITKRGQNVTFRCDPISEHNRLYWYRQTLGQGPEFLTYFQNEAQLEKSRLLSDRFSAERPKGSFSTLEIQRTEQGDSAMYLCASSLLGSSGANVLTFGAGSRLTVL.

The chain couples TRBV13 to TRBJ2-1; D ambiguous. Trimming took 5 bases from V and 4 from J, leaving 21 bases between them. The CDR3 totals 17 residues. The germline gives CDR1 PRHDT, CDR2 FYEKMQ (reference sequence). The CDR3 DNA is TGTGCCAGCAGCACCTATAACGTTCTCTCTAATTACAATGAGCAGTTCTTC. Protein product: CASSTYNVLSNYNEQFF.

V gene TRBV11-2 combines with J gene TRBJ2-7; 10 nucleotides line up with TRBD2. The germline gives CDR1 SGHAT, CDR2 FQNNGV. J gave up 1 base and V 3 bases, and 9 bases lay outside the gene matches. The CDR3 runs to 17 residues. The CDR3 is CASSFPSGTSVSYEQYF. The CDR3 DNA reads TGTGCCAGCAGCTTCCCTTCGGGGACTAGCGTTTCCTACGAGCAGTACTTC.

The chain combines TRBV27 with TRBJ1-5; unclear D gene. Germline V gene lookup returns CDR1 MNHEY and CDR2 SMNVEV (reference sequence). V was clipped by 2 bases and J by 3 bases, with 11 bases between them. The CDR3 is 15 residues long. CDR3 amino acids: CASSLTPSPNQPQHF. CDR3 in DNA: TGTGCCAGCAGTTTAACTCCCAGTCCCAATCAGCCCCAGCATTTT.